This T cell receptor (beta chain) stems from a study of blood T cells in healthy people across ages. General observations from the study: Per million T cells, TCR beta diversity dropped about linearly as age rose. A strong correlation was found between TCR beta diversity and the percentage of naive T cells. It was the long-lived donors that had more naive CD4+ cells and higher diversity than aged donors.

This clonotype was detected only a few times. The antigen remains undetermined. This CDR3 is 15 amino acids long. Between the trimmed V and J ends, which lost 4 bases and 1 base, there was a span of 12 bases. Germline lookup yields CDR1 LGHDT and CDR2 YNNKEL (reference sequence). With a J-beta primer mix and a sample-barcoded 5' primer, a second PCR ran roughly 6 to 12 cycles. TCRdb analysed the 5' RACE reads with MiXCR anew, one entry per CDR3 protein. The sample lists over 700,000 distinct CDR3 sequences, 53% occurring once. J is TRBJ2-3 and V is TRBV3-1; unclear D gene. The source is an elderly man in good health. Source material: blood. The CDR3 DNA sequence: TGTGCCAGCAGCCTTCGCACGCCCCGCACAGATACGCAGTATTTT. Amino acids: CASSLRTPRTDTQYF.